The 2 T cell receptor beta chains listed next were all sequenced from one sample in a study of CXCR3-negative and CXCR3-positive naive CD8 T cells. The study's findings and limits: Naive cells with CXCR3 showed TRB CDR3s that were more hydrophobic than those in CXCR3-negative naive cells.

Their antigen targets remain unknown. 5' RACE that incorporated UMI labels was used to prepare the TRB cDNA libraries. TCRdb reprocessed the 5' RACE reads and stores each CDR3 protein as one record, lacking DNA. The listing contains some 150,000 distinct CDR3 sequences. Sequencing was carried out using naive CXCR3+ CD8+ T cells from blood. Stated subset: CD45RO-CCR7+CD27+CD95- naive CD8+ T cells expressing CXCR3 (TNR3+). The receptors originated from a human donor in good health. Some clones in this sample may be carry-over from other donors' samples.

The V gene is TRBV7-9, the J gene TRBJ2-7; with no DNA, the TCRdb D assignment of TRBD1 cannot be verified. CDR3 length: 13 residues. In germline, CDR1 is SEHNR, CDR2 FQNEAQ (reference sequence). The CDR3 region is CASSMEQVYEQYF.

The V and J genes are TRBV4-2 and TRBJ1-6. Looked up from germline, CDR1 is LGHNA and CDR2 is YNFKEQ. CDR3 length: 16 amino acids. CDR3 loop: CASSQVVGEVRSPLHF.